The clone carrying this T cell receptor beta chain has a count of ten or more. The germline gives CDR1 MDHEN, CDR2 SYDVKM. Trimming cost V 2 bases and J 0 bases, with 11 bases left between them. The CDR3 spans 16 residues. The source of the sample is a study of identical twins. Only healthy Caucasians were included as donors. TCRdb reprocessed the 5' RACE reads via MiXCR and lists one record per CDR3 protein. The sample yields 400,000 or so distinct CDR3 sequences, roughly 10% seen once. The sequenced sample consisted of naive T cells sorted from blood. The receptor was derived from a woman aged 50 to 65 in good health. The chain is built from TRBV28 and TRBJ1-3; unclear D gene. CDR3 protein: CASSLLRHISGNTIYF. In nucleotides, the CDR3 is TGTGCCAGCAGTTTACTTCGACACATCTCTGGAAACACCATATATTTT.